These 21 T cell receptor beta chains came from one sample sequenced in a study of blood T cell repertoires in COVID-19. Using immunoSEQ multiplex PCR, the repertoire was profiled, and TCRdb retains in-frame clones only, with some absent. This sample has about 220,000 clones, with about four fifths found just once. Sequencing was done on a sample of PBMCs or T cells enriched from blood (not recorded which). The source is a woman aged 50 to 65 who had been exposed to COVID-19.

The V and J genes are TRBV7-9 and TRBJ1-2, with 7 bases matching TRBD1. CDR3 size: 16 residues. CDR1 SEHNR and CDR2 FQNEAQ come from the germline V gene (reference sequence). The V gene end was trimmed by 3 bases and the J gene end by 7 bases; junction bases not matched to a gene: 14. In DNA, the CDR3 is TGTGCCAGCAGCTTCCATTCCACAGGGGACGTTTCTGGCTACACCTTC. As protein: CASSFHSTGDVSGYTF.

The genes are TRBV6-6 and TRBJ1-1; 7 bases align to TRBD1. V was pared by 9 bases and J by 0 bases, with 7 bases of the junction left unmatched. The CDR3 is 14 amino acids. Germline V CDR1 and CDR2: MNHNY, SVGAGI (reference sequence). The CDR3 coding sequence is TGTGCCAGAGGGACAGAGAGTATGAACACTGAAGCTTTCTTT. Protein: CARGTESMNTEAFF.

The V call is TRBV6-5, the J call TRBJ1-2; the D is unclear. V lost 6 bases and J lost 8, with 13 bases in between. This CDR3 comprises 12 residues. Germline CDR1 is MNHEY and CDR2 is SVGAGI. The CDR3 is CASRESALGYTF. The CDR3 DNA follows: TGTGCCAGCAGGGAGTCGGCGCTGGGCTACACCTTC.

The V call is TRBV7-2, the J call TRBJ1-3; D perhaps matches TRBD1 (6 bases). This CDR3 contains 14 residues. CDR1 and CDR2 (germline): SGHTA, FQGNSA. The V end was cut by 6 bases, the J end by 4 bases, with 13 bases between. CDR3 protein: CASRQGLGGNTIYF. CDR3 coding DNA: TGTGCCAGCAGACAGGGCTTGGGGGGAAACACCATATATTTT.

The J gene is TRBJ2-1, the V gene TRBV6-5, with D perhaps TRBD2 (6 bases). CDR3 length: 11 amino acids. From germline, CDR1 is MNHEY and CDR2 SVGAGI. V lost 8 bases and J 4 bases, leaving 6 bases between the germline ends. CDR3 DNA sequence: TGTGCCAGCGGGAGGTACAATGAGCAGTTCTTC. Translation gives CASGRYNEQFF.

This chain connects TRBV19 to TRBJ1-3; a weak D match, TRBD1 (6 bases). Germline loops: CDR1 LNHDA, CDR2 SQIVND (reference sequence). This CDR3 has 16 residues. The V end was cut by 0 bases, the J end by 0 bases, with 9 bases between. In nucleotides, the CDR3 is TGTGCCAGTAGTATAGAGGGGGCGAGCTCTGGAAACACCATATATTTT. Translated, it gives CASSIEGASSGNTIYF.

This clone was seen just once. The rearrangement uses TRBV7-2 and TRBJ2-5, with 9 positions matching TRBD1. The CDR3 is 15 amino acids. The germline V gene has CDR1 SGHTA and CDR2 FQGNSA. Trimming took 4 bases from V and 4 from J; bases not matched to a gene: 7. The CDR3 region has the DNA TGTGCCAGCAGCTCGCAGGGACAGGGCTTAGAGACCCAGTACTTC. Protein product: CASSSQGQGLETQYF. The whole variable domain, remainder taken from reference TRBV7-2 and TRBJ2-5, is GAGVSQSPSNKVTEKGKDVELRCDPISGHTALYWYRQSLGQGLEFLIYFQGNSAPDKSGLPSDRFSAERTGGSVSTLTIQRTQQEDSAVYLCASSSQGQGLETQYFGPGTRLLVL.

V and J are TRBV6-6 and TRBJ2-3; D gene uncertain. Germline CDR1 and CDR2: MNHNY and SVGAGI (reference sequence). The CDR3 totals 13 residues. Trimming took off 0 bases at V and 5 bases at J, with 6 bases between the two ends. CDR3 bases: TGTGCCAGCAGTTACTCGTTACAAGATACGCAGTATTTT. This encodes CASSYSLQDTQYF.

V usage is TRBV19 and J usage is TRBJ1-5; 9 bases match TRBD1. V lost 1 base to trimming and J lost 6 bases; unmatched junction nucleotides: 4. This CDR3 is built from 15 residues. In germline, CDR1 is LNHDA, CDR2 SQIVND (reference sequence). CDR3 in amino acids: CASSIGRQGGQPQHF. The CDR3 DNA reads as TGTGCCAGTAGTATAGGTCGACAGGGGGGTCAGCCCCAGCATTTT.

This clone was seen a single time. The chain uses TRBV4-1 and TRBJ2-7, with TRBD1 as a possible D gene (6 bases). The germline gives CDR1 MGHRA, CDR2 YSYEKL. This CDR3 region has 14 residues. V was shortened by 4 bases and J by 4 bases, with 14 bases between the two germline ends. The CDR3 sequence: CASSPATGPYEQYF. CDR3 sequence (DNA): TGCGCCAGCAGCCCCGCGACAGGACCTTACGAGCAGTACTTC.

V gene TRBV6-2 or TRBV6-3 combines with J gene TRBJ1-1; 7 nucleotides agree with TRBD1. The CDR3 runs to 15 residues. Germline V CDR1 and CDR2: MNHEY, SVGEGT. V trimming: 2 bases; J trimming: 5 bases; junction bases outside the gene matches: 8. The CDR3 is CASSYQRQGGTEAFF. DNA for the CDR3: TGTGCCAGCAGTTACCAGAGACAGGGCGGGACTGAAGCTTTCTTT.

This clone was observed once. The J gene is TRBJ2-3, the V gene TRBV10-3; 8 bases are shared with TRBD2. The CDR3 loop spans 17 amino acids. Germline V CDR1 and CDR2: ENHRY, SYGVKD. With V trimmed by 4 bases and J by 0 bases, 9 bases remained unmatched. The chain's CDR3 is CAISVAGGILSTDTQYF. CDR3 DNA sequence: TGTGCCATCAGTGTCGCGGGGGGTATCCTTAGCACAGATACGCAGTATTTT.

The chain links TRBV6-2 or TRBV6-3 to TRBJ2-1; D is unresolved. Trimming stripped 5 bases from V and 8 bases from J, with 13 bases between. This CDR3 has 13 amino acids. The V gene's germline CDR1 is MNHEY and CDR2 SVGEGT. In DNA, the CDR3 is TGTGCCAGCAGTCTTCCCAGAGGAGATGAGCAGTTCTTC. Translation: CASSLPRGDEQFF.

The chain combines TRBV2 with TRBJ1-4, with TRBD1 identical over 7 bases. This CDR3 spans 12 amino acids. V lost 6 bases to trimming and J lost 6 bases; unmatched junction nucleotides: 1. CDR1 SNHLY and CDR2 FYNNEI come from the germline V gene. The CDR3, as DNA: TGTGCCAGCAGGACAGGGTATGAAAAACTGTTTTTT. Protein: CASRTGYEKLFF.

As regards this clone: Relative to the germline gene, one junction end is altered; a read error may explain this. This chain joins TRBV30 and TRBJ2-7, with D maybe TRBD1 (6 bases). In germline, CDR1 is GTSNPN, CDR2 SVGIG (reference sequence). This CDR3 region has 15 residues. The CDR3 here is CAWSHPRGRAYEQYF. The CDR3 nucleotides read TGTGCCTGGAGCCACCCCAGGGGAAGGGCCTATGAGCAGTACTTC. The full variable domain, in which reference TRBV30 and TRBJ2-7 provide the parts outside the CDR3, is SQTIHQWPATLVQPVGSPLSLECTVEGTSNPNLYWYRQAAGRGLQLLFYSVGIGQISSEVPQNLSASRPQDRQFILSSKKLLLSDSGFYLCAWSHPRGRAYEQYFGPGTRLTVT.

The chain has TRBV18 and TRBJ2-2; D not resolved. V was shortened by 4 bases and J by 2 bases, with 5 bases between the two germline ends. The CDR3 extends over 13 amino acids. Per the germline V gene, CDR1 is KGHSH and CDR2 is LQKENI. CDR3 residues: CASSQLNTGELFF. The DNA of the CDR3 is TGTGCCAGCTCACAGCTAAACACCGGGGAGCTGTTTTTT.

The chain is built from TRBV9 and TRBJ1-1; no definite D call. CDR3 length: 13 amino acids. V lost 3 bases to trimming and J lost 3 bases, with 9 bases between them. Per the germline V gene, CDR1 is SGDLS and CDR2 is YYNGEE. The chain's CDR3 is CASSAQHYTEAFF. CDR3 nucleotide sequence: TGTGCCAGCAGCGCTCAACATTACACTGAAGCTTTCTTT.

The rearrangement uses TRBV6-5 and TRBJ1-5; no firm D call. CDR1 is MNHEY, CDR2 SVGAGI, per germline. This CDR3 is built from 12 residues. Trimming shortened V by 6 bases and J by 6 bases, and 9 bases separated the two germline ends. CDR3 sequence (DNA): TGTGCCAGCAGGGAGGCGAGTCAGCCCCAGCATTTT. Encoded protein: CASREASQPQHF.

Written as DNA, the CDR3 is TGTGCTAGTGGTTTGGTAGGGACTAGCGGGGTTCACTCCTACAATGAGCAGTTCTTC. It specifies CASGLVGTSGVHSYNEQFF. The V gene is TRBV12-5, the J gene TRBJ2-1; 13 bases align to TRBD2. Germline CDR1 is LGHNT and CDR2 is FRNRAP. The CDR3 covers 19 residues. J was trimmed by 0 bases and V by 0 bases; bases with no gene match: 5.

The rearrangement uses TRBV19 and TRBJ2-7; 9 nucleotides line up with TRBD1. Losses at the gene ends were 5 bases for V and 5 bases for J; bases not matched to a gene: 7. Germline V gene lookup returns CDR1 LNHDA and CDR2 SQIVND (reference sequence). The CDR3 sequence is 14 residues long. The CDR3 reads CASSATGQGNEQYF. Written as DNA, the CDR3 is TGTGCCAGTAGTGCTACGGGACAGGGAAACGAGCAGTACTTC.

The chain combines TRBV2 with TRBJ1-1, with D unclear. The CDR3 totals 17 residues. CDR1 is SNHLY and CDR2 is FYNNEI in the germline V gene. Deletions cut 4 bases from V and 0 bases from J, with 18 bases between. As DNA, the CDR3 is TGTGCCAGCAGTGTACCCGGGGAGGTAAGGCTGAACACTGAAGCTTTCTTT. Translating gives CASSVPGEVRLNTEAFF.